This T cell receptor (beta chain) was retrieved from a study of T cells in localized non-small cell lung cancer. This CDR3 is 18 amino acids long. TCRdb's table, derived via immunoSEQ multiplex PCR, lists solely in-frame clones and lacks some. The sample records about 54,000 clones, about 85% being singletons. The V call is TRBV21-1, the J call TRBJ2-7; no check of the table's D call, TRBD1, against the DNA was made. TRBV21-1 is tagged as a pseudogene. The sequences come from peripheral blood, collected before any cancer treatment. This TCR was sampled from a female donor aged 60 or older with stage II squamous cell lung carcinoma. The CDR3 region has the DNA TGTGCCAGCAGCAGAGGACACACCACCGTAGGCCGCACCTACGAGCAGTACTTC. This sequence encodes CASSRGHTTVGRTYEQYF.